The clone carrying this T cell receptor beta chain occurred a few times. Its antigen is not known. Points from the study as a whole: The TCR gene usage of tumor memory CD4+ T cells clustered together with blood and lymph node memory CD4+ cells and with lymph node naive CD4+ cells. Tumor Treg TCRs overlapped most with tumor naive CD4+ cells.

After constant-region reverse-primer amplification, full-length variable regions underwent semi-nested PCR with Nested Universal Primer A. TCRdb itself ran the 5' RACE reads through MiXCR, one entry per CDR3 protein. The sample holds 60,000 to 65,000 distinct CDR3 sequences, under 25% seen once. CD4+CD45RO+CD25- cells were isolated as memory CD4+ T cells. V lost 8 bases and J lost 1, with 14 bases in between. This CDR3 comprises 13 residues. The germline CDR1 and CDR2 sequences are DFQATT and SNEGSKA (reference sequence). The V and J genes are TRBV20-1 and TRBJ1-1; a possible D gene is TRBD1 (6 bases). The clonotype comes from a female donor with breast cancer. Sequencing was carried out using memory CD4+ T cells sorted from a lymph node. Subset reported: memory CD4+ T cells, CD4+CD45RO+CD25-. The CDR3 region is CSPPDRRNTEAFF. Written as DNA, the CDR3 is TGCAGTCCACCGGACAGAAGGAACACTGAAGCTTTCTTT.